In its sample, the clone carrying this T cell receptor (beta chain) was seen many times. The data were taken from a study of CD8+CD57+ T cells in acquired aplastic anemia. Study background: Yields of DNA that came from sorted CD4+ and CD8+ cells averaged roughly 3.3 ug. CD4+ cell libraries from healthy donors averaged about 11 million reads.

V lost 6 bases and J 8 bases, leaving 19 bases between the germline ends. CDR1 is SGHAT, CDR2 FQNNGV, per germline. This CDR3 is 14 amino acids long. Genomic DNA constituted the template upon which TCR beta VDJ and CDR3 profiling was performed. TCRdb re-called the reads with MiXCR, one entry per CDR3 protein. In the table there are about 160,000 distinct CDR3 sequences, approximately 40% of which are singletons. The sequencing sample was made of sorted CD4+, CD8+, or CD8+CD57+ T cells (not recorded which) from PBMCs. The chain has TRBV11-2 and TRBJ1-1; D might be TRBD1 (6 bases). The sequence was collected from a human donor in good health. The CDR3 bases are TGTGCCAGCAGTAGAGCGGGAGGGGGGAAAGAAGCTTTCTTT. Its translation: CASSRAGGGKEAFF.